This T cell receptor (beta chain) originates from a study of cytotoxic CD8 clonotypes in ibrutinib-treated CLL. General study points: Clonality went up at the time of ibrutinib response, stayed stable in sustained remission, and later dropped back toward its baseline level at progression.

Worth noting for this clone: Its antigen remains unidentified.

Germline CDR1 reads MGHRA; CDR2 reads YSYEKL. The V gene lost 0 bases and the J gene lost 1 base, with 8 bases spanning the gap. The CDR3 covers 15 residues. Assay: immunoSEQ multiplex PCR; the TCRdb copy retains only in-frame clones and omits some. The data show almost 250,000 clones, roughly 70% seen once. The source of this sequence is a human donor with chronic lymphocytic leukemia. Sequencing was performed on PBMCs, taken after 24 months of ibrutinib treatment. V is TRBV4-1 and J is TRBJ2-3; possible D gene TRBD2, 6 bases. CDR3 sequence: CASSQEGGGTDTQYF. CDR3 in DNA: TGCGCCAGCAGCCAAGAGGGAGGCGGCACAGATACGCAGTATTTT.